A single T cell receptor (beta chain) is shown here with its context. Its antigen specificity is not known. No clone much larger than this one lies a single base away; base qualities are absent. These data originate in a study of blood T cell repertoires in COVID-19 (dated by TCRdb to the early 2020s). With regard to the full study: Collaborator samples came from the United States, Italy and Spain and covered acute and convalescent phases of COVID-19. The prospective study material was composed of cDNA or gDNA derived from T cells, B-cell-depleted T cells, or PBMCs. The dataset comprised deeply sampled blood TCRbeta repertoires from subjects exposed to, actively infected with, or recovered from COVID-19. A freely available public database, intended as a resource for researchers studying the immune response to SARS-CoV-2, is where the repertoires were released. Samples came from the ongoing ImmuneRACE study (first 160 participants) plus 1,254 subjects from 6 global collaborators. Nearly every sample came with metadata listing a de-identified subject ID, COVID-19 status, age in years and sex. Where available, HLA class I and class II types were obtained from metadata supplied by the sample provider rather than from assay-based typing. Summary of the overall study and its limitations: The quantity of clinical and demographic metadata differed by source and by participant and was supplied without curation.

From the cysteine up to the phenylalanine, the CDR3 has a length of 16 residues. Only the CDR3 part of the read is kept: 48 bases, read in frame from the first base. Trimming removed 0 bases from V and 5 bases from J, leaving 14 bases between the germline ends. CDR1 MRHNA and CDR2 SNTAGT were looked up in the germline V gene. TCRbeta CDR3 regions were amplified from genomic DNA by means of the immunoSEQ Assay, a bias-controlled multiplex PCR. Per the authors' processing: Nucleated cell counts per sample were estimated from amplification of reference gene primers within the assay. To quantify the absolute abundance of each unique TCRbeta CDR3 rearrangement, sequence reads were collapsed and filtered. Productive Simpson clonality was computed per sample as the square root of Simpson's diversity index over productive rearrangements. Not all clones reach the TCRdb copy of this immuneACCESS table, which keeps in-frame sequences only. Checked studies attribute under half of the gap to unresolved V genes and leave the rest unexplained. V, J and clone size are taken as reported in that table, and D and trimming were inferred from the DNA itself. The sample has 200,000 to 300,000 clones on record, around 90% of them singletons. More than 0.8% of the sample lies in the top ten.

One collaborating source in Seattle enrolled patients during active infection and followed them longitudinally through the course of disease. Collaborating institutions collected whole blood in K2EDTA tubes following their own protocols. For TCRbeta analysis, collaborators shipped samples as frozen whole blood, isolated PBMCs, or DNA extracted from either of those sample types. The chain is encoded by TRBV6-4 joined to TRBJ1-5; the D gene is perhaps TRBD1, from 6 matching bases. The sample consisted of peripheral blood. The receptor comes from a man between 25 and 39 years old with COVID-19, enrolled during active disease. The DNA reads as follows: TGTGCCAGCAGTGACTCTTTGGCAGGGGAGCATCAGCCCCAGCATTTT. The translation is CASSDSLAGEHQPQHF.